Described below is a single T cell receptor (beta chain) sequence and its context. Its antigen is not yet known. No clone much larger than this one lies a single base away; base qualities are absent. Whole blood was collected in K2EDTA tubes by collaborating institutions according to the institutions' own protocols. For TCRbeta analysis, collaborator samples were shipped as frozen whole blood, as isolated PBMCs, or as DNA extracted from either sample type. The data originate from a study of blood T cell repertoires in COVID-19 (TCRdb year 2020). For the wider study: Samples covering the acute and convalescent phases of COVID-19 were provided by collaborators in the United States, Italy and Spain. The material from the prospective study consisted of cDNA or gDNA derived from T cells, B-cell-depleted T cells, or PBMCs. The dataset comprised deeply sampled blood TCRbeta repertoires from subjects exposed to, actively infected with, or recovered from COVID-19. The repertoires were released in a freely available public database intended as a resource for research on the immune response to SARS-CoV-2. The samples were drawn from the first 160 participants of the ongoing ImmuneRACE study and from 950 to 1,500 subjects provided by 6 global collaborators. Sample metadata almost always included a de-identified subject ID, COVID-19 status, age in years and sex. Where available, HLA class I and class II types were obtained from metadata supplied by the sample provider rather than from assay-based typing. Beyond this particular receptor, the publication reports: How much clinical and demographic metadata was included differed by source and by participant, and the metadata was provided uncurated.

Spanning cysteine to phenylalanine, the CDR3 consists of 15 amino acids. Only the CDR3 part of the read is kept: 45 bases, read in frame from the first base. TCRbeta CDR3 regions were amplified from genomic DNA using the immunoSEQ Assay, a bias-controlled multiplex PCR. The original methods were these. The number of nucleated cells in each sample was estimated from the amplification of reference gene primers within the assay. To quantify the absolute abundance of each unique TCRbeta CDR3 rearrangement, sequence reads were collapsed and filtered. For each sample, productive Simpson clonality was calculated by taking the square root of Simpson's diversity index across productive rearrangements. In its TCRdb copy, this immuneACCESS table keeps in-frame sequences only and misses some clones. Where compared with another copy, unresolved V genes explain less than half of these, and the others have no known cause. That table gives V, J and clone size, and the DNA gave D and trimming. In all, the sample holds fewer than 65,000 clones, and approximately 87% of those were seen once. Of the sample, about 5.8% is held by the ten largest clones.

The V and J segments used are TRBV12-1 and TRBJ2-5; no DNA check was done on the table's D call, TRBD1. TRBV12-1 represents a pseudogene. Sequencing was performed on peripheral blood. The TCR was taken from a human donor in a cohort sampled during active COVID-19. The CDR3 sequence is CASSHTGTGVKTQYF. The DNA is TGTGCCAGCAGCCATACCGGGACAGGCGTAAAGACCCAGTACTTC.